The present T cell receptor (beta chain) was sequenced within a study of CXCR3-negative and CXCR3-positive naive CD8 T cells. Per the germline V gene, CDR1 is MNHEY and CDR2 is SVGAGI. The CDR3 totals 15 residues. Findings of the study overall: In CXCR3-positive naive cells, the TRB CDR3s were more hydrophobic than in CXCR3-negative naive cells. The study found comparably high diversity in both naive subsets and much lower diversity in memory CD8+ cells.

About this clonotype itself: The antigen remains undetermined.

The authors made the TRB cDNA libraries by 5' RACE using UMI labels. TCRdb re-called the 5' RACE reads; every CDR3 protein appears as one record, without DNA. This table lists about 86,000 distinct CDR3 sequences. This sequence was found in a human donor in good health. Some clones in this sample may be carry-over from other donors' samples. The chain employs TRBV6-5 and TRBJ2-5; TCRdb lists TRBD2, though no DNA is available to test this call. Sequencing was done on a sample of naive CXCR3+ CD8+ T cells from blood. Described subset: CD45RO-CCR7+CD27+CD95- naive CD8+ T cells expressing CXCR3 (TNR3+). The CDR3 region is CASSSRDVWRETQYF.